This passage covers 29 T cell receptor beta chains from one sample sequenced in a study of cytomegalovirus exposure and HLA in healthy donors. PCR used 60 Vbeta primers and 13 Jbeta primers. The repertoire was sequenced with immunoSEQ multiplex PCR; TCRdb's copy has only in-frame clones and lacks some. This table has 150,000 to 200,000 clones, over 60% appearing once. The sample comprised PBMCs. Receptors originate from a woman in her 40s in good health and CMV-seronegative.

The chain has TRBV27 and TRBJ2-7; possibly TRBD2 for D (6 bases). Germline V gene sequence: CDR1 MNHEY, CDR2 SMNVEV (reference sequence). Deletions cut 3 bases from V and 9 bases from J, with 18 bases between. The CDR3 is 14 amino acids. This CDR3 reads CASSFSSASGGQYF. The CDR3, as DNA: TGTGCCAGCAGTTTTTCTAGCGCGAGTGGAGGGCAGTACTTC.

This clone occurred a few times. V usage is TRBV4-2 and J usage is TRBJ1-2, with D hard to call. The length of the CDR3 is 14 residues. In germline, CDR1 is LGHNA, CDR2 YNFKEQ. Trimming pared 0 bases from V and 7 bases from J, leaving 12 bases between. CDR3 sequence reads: CASSQEPLDVGYTF. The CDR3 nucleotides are TGTGCCAGCAGCCAAGAGCCACTCGATGTTGGCTACACCTTC.

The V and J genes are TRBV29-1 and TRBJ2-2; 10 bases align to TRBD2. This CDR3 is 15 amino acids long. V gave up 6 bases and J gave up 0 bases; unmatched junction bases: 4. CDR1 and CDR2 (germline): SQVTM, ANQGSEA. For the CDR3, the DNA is TGCAGCGTGACTACTAGCGGGGCGAACACCGGGGAGCTGTTTTTT. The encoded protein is CSVTTSGANTGELFF.

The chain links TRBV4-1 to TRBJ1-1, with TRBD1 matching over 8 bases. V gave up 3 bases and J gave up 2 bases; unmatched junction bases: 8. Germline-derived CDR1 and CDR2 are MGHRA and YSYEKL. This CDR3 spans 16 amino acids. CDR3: CASSQPVDRENTEAFF. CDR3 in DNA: TGCGCCAGCAGCCAGCCCGTGGACAGGGAAAACACTGAAGCTTTCTTT.

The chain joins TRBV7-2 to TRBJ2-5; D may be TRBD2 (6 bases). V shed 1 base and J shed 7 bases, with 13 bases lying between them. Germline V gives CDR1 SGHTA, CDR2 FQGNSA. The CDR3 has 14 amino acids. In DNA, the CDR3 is TGTGCCAGCAGCTTAGTACCGGGAGACGGGACCCAGTACTTC. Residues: CASSLVPGDGTQYF.

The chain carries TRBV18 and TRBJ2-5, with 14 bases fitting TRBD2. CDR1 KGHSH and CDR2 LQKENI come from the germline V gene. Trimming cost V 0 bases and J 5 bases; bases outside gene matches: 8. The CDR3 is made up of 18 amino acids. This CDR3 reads CASSPPGLAGAFVETQYF. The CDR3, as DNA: TGTGCCAGCTCACCACCGGGACTAGCGGGAGCATTTGTGGAGACCCAGTACTTC.

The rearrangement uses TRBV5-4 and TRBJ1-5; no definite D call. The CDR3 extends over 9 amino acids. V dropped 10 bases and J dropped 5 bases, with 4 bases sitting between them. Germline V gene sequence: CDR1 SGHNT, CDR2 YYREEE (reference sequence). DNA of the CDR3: TGTGCCGGAGATCAGCCCCAGCATTTT. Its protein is CAGDQPQHF.

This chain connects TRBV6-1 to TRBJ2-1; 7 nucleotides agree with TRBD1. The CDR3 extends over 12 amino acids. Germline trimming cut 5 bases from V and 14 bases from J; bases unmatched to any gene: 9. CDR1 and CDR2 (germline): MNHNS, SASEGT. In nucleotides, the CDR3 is TGTGCCAGCAGTTGGGGGACAGAAGCGAAGTTCTTC. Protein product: CASSWGTEAKFF.

CDR3 sequence reads: CASSQGLTGGEFF. The CDR3 DNA reads TGTGCCAGCAGCCAAGGGCTGACAGGGGGTGAGTTCTTC. The gene calls are TRBV6-5 and TRBJ2-1; 9 bases match TRBD1. The CDR3 is 13 amino acids. The germline gives CDR1 MNHEY, CDR2 SVGAGI. Unmatched junction bases numbered 11, after V lost 6 bases and J lost 14 bases.

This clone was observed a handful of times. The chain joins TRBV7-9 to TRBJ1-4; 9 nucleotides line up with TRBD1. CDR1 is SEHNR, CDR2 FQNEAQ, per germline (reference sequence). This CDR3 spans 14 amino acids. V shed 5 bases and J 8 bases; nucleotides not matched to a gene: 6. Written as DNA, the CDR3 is TGTGCCAGCAGCCAGGGACAGGGAAGAGAAAAACTGTTTTTT. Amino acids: CASSQGQGREKLFF.

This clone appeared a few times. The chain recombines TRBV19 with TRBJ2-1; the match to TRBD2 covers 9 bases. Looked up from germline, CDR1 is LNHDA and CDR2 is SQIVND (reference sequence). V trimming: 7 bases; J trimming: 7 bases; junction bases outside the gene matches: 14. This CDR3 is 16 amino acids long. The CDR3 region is CASTPIPGLAENEQFF. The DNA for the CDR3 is TGTGCCAGTACCCCAATCCCGGGACTAGCAGAGAATGAGCAGTTCTTC. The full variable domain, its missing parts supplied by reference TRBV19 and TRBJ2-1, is DGGITQSPKYLFRKEGQNVTLSCEQNLNHDAMYWYRQDPGQGLRLIYYSQIVNDFQKGDIAEGYSVSREKKESFPLTVTSAQKNPTAFYLCASTPIPGLAENEQFFGPGTRLTVL.

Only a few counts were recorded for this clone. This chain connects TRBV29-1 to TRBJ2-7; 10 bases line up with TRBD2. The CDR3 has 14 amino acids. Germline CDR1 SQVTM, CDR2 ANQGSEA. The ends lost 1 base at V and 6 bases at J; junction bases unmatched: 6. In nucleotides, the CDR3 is TGCAGCGTTGAAGGAGCGGGAGGGCCTGCCGAGCAGTACTTC. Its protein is CSVEGAGGPAEQYF.

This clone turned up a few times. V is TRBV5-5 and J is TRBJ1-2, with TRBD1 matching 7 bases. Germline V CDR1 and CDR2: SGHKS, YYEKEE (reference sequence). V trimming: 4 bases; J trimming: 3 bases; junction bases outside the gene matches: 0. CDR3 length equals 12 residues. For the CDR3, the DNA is TGTGCCAGCAGCGGACAGGACTATGGCTACACCTTC. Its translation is CASSGQDYGYTF.

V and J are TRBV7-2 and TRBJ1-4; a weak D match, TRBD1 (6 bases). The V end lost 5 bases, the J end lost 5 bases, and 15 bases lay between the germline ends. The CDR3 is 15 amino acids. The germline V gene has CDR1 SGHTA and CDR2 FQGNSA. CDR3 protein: CASSGRDTRNEKLFF. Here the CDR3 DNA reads TGTGCCAGCAGCGGCAGGGACACGCGAAATGAAAAACTGTTTTTT. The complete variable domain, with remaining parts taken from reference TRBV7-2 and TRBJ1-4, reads GAGVSQSPSNKVTEKGKDVELRCDPISGHTALYWYRQSLGQGLEFLIYFQGNSAPDKSGLPSDRFSAERTGGSVSTLTIQRTQQEDSAVYLCASSGRDTRNEKLFFGSGTQLSVL.

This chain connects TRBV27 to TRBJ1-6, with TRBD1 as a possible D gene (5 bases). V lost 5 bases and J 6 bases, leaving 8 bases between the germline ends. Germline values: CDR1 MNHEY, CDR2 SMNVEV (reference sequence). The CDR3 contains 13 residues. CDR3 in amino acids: CASSGGVNSPLHF. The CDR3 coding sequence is TGTGCCAGCAGTGGGGGGGTTAATTCACCCCTCCACTTT.

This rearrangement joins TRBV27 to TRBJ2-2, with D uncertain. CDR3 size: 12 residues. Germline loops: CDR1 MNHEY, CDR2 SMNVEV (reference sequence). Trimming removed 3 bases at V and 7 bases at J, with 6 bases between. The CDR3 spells CASSFGGGELFF. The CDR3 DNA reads TGTGCCAGCAGTTTCGGTGGCGGGGAGCTGTTTTTT.

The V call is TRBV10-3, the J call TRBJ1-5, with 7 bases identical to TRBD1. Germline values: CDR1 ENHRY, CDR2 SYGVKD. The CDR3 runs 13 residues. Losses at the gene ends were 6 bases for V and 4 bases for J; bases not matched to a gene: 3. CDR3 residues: CAIRGQLNQPQHF. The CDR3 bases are TGTGCCATCAGGGGACAGCTTAATCAGCCCCAGCATTTT.

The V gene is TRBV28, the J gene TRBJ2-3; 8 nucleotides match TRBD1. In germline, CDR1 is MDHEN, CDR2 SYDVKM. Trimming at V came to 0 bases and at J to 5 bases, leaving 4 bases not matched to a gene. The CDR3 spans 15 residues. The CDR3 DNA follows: TGTGCCAGCAGTTTATGGCAGGGGGCGGGAGATACGCAGTATTTT. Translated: CASSLWQGAGDTQYF.

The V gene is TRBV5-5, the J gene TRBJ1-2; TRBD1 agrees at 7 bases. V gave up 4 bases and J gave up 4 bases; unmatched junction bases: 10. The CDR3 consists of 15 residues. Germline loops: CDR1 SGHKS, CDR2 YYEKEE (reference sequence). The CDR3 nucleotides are TGTGCCAGCAGCGTAACAGGGGCCGCGGGCTATGGCTACACCTTC. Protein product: CASSVTGAAGYGYTF.

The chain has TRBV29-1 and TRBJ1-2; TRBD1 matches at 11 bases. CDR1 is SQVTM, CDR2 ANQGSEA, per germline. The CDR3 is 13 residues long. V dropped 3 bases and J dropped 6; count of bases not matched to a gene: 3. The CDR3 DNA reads TGCAGCGTTGACGGGACAGGGGGAAATGGCTACACCTTC. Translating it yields CSVDGTGGNGYTF.

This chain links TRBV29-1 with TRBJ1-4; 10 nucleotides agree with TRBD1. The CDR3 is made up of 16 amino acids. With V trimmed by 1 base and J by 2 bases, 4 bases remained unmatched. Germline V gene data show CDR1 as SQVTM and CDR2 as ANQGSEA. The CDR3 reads CSVEVRGQGTNEKLFF. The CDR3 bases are TGCAGCGTTGAAGTGAGGGGACAGGGGACTAATGAAAAACTGTTTTTT.

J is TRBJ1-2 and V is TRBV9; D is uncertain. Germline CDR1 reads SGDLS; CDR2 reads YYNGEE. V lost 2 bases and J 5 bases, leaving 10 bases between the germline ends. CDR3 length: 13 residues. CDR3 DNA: TGTGCCAGCAGCGTTTCAGGAGGGTATGGCTACACCTTC. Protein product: CASSVSGGYGYTF.

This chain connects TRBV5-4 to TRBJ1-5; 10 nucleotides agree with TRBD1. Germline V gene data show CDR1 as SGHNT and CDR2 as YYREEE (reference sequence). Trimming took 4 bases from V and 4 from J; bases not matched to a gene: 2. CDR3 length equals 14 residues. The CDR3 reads CASSPDRGNQPQHF. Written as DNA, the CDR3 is TGTGCCAGCAGCCCGGACAGGGGGAATCAGCCCCAGCATTTT.

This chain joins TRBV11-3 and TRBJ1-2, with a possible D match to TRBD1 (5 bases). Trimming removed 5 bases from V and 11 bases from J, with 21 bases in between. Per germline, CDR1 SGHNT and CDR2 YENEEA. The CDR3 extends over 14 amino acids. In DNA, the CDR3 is TGTGCCAGCAGCCCCCGCTCGGGACTTGGATCATACACCTTC. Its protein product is CASSPRSGLGSYTF.

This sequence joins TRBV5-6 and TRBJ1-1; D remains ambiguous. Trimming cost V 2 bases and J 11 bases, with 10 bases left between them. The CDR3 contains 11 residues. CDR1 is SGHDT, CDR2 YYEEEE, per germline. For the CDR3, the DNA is TGTGCCAGCAGCTTTGGGAGATCGGCTTTCTTT. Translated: CASSFGRSAFF.

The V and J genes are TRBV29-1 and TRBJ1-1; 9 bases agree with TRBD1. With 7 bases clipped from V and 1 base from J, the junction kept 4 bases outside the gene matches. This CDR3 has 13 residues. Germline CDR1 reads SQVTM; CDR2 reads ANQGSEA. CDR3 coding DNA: TGCAGCGAAACGGGACAGGGGAACACTGAAGCTTTCTTT. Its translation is CSETGQGNTEAFF.

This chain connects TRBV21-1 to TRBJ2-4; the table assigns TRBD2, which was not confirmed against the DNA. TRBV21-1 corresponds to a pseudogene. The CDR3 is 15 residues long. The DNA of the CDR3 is TGTGCCAAACGACGGAGTCCTAAGCGCTCCTACATTCAGTACTTC. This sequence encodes CAKRRSPKRSYIQYF.

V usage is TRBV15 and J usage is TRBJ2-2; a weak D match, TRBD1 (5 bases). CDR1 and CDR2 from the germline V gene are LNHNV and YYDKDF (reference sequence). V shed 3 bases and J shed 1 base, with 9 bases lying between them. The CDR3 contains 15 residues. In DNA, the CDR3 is TGTGCCACCAGCAGCCACCAGGGGAACACCGGGGAGCTGTTTTTT. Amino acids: CATSSHQGNTGELFF.

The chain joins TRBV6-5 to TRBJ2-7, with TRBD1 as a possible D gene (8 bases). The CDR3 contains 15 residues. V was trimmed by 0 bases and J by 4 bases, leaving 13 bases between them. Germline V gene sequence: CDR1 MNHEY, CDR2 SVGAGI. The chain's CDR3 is CASSYSLQGGYEQYF. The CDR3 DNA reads TGTGCCAGCAGTTACTCGTTACAGGGGGGGTACGAGCAGTACTTC.